The TCR beta chain under discussion was sequenced for a study of cytomegalovirus exposure and HLA in healthy donors. Study as a whole: Membership in the Caucasian-associated ancestry cluster was found for about 84% of 350 to 450 genotyped donors. Findings of the study overall: CMV serostatus was the sole immune exposure data available. A later analysis linked about 17,000 TCR beta sequences to HLA alleles at 0.05 false discovery rate. A previous analysis found most TCR beta V segments productive roughly 87% or roughly 30% of the time.

A remark on this clone: Its specificity is not known.

The CDR3 runs to 14 residues. The germline V gene encodes CDR1 MNHNS and CDR2 SASEGT. The germline V and J ends were trimmed by 7 bases and 7 bases, with 17 bases remaining between them. Vbeta (60) and Jbeta (13) primers were used in the PCR. Produced via immunoSEQ multiplex PCR; TCRdb's table is partial and in-frame only. The data show 100,000 to 150,000 clones, approximately 80% seen once. V is TRBV6-1 and J is TRBJ1-5, with unresolved D. Sequencing input: PBMCs. The sequence came from a woman in her forties in good health and CMV-seropositive. CDR3 DNA: TGTGCCAGCACCCGGACTGTTTCCAGCCAGCCCCAGCATTTT. It encodes CASTRTVSSQPQHF.